This TCR beta chain originates from a study of T cells after yellow fever vaccination. One entry per CDR3 protein results from TCRdb running MiXCR on the 5' RACE reads. This table holds tens of thousands of distinct CDR3 sequences, just under 8% found once. This clonotype was detected ten times or more. This CDR3 is 14 amino acids long. The germline gives CDR1 SGHTA, CDR2 FQGTGA. Trimming cost V 5 bases and J 4 bases; bases outside gene matches: 0. The clonotype originates from a man aged 25-40 years who received the YFV17D yellow fever vaccine. The specimen comprised CD8+ T cells sorted from PBMCs, sampled on the day of the yellow fever booster vaccination. The rearrangement links TRBV7-3 to TRBJ2-2; 11 bases are a match to TRBD1. CDR3 loop: CASSGTGGTGELFF. CDR3 in DNA: TGTGCCAGCAGCGGGACAGGGGGCACCGGGGAGCTGTTTTTT.